Described below is a single TCR beta chain sequence and its context. Its antigen remains unknown. This CDR3 spans 16 amino acids. The germline V gene encodes CDR1 SGHNT and CDR2 YYREEE (reference sequence). The data are from a study of T cells expressing NK-cell markers. Overall study context: Sorted CD3+CD56+NKG2C+, CD3+CD56+NKG2C- and CD3+CD56-NKG2C+ T cells provided the TCR beta repertoires. HCMV seropositivity marked most of the eight sequenced donors; one was seronegative. Study results and limitations: In a handful of donors, dominant CD3+CD56+NKG2C+ clones formed roughly 1.0-7.5% of CD8+ cells. In a few donors, dominant clonotypes made up about 28.3-65% of CD3+CD56-NKG2C+ cells.

TCRdb re-called the 5' RACE reads, yielding one record per CDR3 amino acid sequence without DNA. The sample shows about 460,000 distinct CDR3 sequences, and roughly 1.4% sits with its ten largest clones. Sequencing was done on a sample of blood T cells: a sorted CD56 or NKG2C T cell subset, CD4+ or CD8+ T cells, or bulk PBMC T cells (not recorded which). This receptor was obtained from a woman between 45 and 60 years old in good health. The chain recombines TRBV5-4 with TRBJ2-3; the D gene TCRdb calls, TRBD1, cannot be checked with no DNA. CDR3 residues: CASSLFQGSAADTQYF.